The rows below give T cell receptor beta chains drawn from one sample of a study of cytomegalovirus exposure and HLA in healthy donors. The data were produced by immunoSEQ multiplex PCR, yet TCRdb's version contains in-frame clones alone and is incomplete. Among about 220,000 clones listed, more than 60% were seen once. Sequences were obtained from PBMCs. All receptors derive from a woman in her thirties in good health and CMV-seronegative. The CDR3 runs from the conserved cysteine through the conserved F or W. D genes are given only for firm matches. Rows may omit the clone size; those that give it use once, few, many or a size class.

D	size	V	J	CDR3	DNA
NA	NA	TRBV7-9	TRBJ2-2	CSSTLTGTGELFF	TGTTCCAGCACCCTGACAGGTACCGGGGAGCTGTTTTTT
NA	once	TRBV2	TRBJ2-2	CASTGLAGGELFF	TGTGCCAGCACGGGTTTGGCGGGCGGGGAGCTGTTTTTT
NA	NA	TRBV30	TRBJ1-1	CASVQGSSGNTEAFF	TGTGCCTCGGTACAGGGTTCTTCCGGCAACACTGAAGCTTTCTTT
NA	once	TRBV11-2	TRBJ1-2	CASRGRGENYGYTF	TGTGCCAGCAGGGGGAGGGGGGAGAACTATGGCTACACCTTC
TRBD2	NA	TRBV11-3	TRBJ2-3	CASSLGTSGTDTQYF	TGTGCCAGCAGCTTAGGGACTAGCGGTACAGATACGCAGTATTTT
TRBD2	NA	TRBV7-2	TRBJ2-7	CASSLQTSHYEQYF	TGTGCCAGCAGCCTACAGACTAGCCACTACGAGCAGTACTTC
NA	few	TRBV10-2	TRBJ2-1	CASSAFENYYNEQFF	TGCGCCAGCAGTGCATTCGAGAACTATTACAATGAGCAGTTCTTC
TRBD2	once	TRBV6-6	TRBJ2-7	CASSPSGSRHEQYF	TGTGCCAGCAGCCCTAGCGGGAGTCGGCACGAGCAGTACTTC
NA	NA	TRBV2	TRBJ1-6	CASSGTPSSYNSPLHF	TGTGCCAGCAGTGGAACGCCGAGCTCCTATAATTCACCCCTCCACTTT
NA	NA	TRBV10-2	TRBJ2-5	CASSDKRAGVETQYF	TGCGCCAGCAGTGACAAACGGGCAGGGGTGGAGACCCAGTACTTC
NA	NA	TRBV27	TRBJ1-6	CASGDIGDYNSPLHF	TGTGCCAGCGGGGACATCGGGGATTATAATTCACCCCTCCACTTT
TRBD2	NA	TRBV5-1	TRBJ2-3	CASSFNGGAEDTQYF	TGCGCCAGCAGCTTCAACGGGGGGGCCGAGGATACGCAGTATTTT
NA	NA	TRBV19	TRBJ2-5	CATGTSGETQYF	TGTGCCACCGGGACTTCCGGGGAGACCCAGTACTTC
NA	few	TRBV28	TRBJ2-3	CASTAGDTQYF	TGTGCCAGCACGGCGGGAGATACGCAGTATTTT
TRBD1	NA	TRBV19	TRBJ1-5	CASRVRTGGDSNQPQHF	TGTGCCAGTAGAGTTAGGACAGGGGGAGATAGCAATCAGCCCCAGCATTTT